This is a list of T cell receptor beta chains from one sample in a study of CD8 T cells in ankylosing spondylitis. MiXCR was run by TCRdb on the 5' RACE reads, yielding one entry per CDR3 protein. The profile shows about 64,000 distinct CDR3 sequences, around 6.4% of them singletons. Sequencing used synovial fluid, either unsorted or a sorted T cell fraction (not recorded which). All receptors come from a male donor with ankylosing spondylitis. Both conserved end residues are part of each CDR3. Fields, in order: J gene, V gene, D gene, clone size, CDR3 DNA, CDR3 protein. D genes are given only for firm matches. Expanded clones get a size class; other rows say once, few or many, or leave the size out.

TRBJ2-1	TRBV19	TRBD1	few	TGTGCCAGCCTCGGGACAGGGGTAAAAAATGAGCAGTTCTTC	CASLGTGVKNEQFF
TRBJ1-2	TRBV7-2	-	many	TGTGCCAGCAGCTCCGGCCCCCGGGCTGACTATGGCTACACCTTC	CASSSGPRADYGYTF
TRBJ1-1	TRBV12-3/TRBV12-4	-	-	TGTGCCAGCAGTTTTGGACAGTGGGATACTGAAGCTTTCTTT	CASSFGQWDTEAFF
TRBJ2-1	TRBV18	-	-	TGTGCCAGCTCACCTAGCCAGGTTGGGTTTCAGAACAATGAGCAGTTCTTC	CASSPSQVGFQNNEQFF
TRBJ2-2	TRBV6-1	TRBD2	many	TGTGCCAGCAGCCAAACTAGCGGGAGGAACACCGGGGAGCTGTTTTTT	CASSQTSGRNTGELFF
TRBJ1-1	TRBV18	-	few	TGTGCCAGCTCACCTCGGAACACTGAAGCTTTCTTT	CASSPRNTEAFF
TRBJ2-1	TRBV9	TRBD2	many	TGTGCCAGCAGCCCATCGGGACTAGGGGCTGACGAGCAGTTCTTC	CASSPSGLGADEQFF
TRBJ2-1	TRBV7-2	TRBD2	-	TGTGCCAGCAGCTTAGCGGGACTAGCGGGAGCCCGCTCCTACAATGAGCAGTTCTTC	CASSLAGLAGARSYNEQFF
TRBJ2-3	TRBV20-1	TRBD2	many	TGCACATTAGCGGGAGTTAGCACAGATACGCAGTATTTT	CTLAGVSTDTQYF
TRBJ2-7	TRBV20-1	TRBD2	few	TGCAGTGGACTAGCGGGTGTGATTGGCGAGCAGTACTTC	CSGLAGVIGEQYF
TRBJ2-2	TRBV5-1	-	many	TGCGCCAGCAGGGGTGAAGGGATGAACACCGGGGAGCTGTTTTTT	CASRGEGMNTGELFF
TRBJ2-1	TRBV4-3	-	many	TGCGCCAGCAGCCAAGATGCCCTAGCGAGGTACAATGAGCAGTTCTTC	CASSQDALARYNEQFF
TRBJ1-5	TRBV14	-	many	TGTGCCAGCAGCCAGGAAAGGGATCAGCCCCAGCATTTT	CASSQERDQPQHF
TRBJ2-4	TRBV20-1	TRBD2	once	TGCAGTGCTAGCCCGGGACTAGTCTCAACCCTAGCCAAAAACATTCAGTACTTC	CSASPGLVSTLAKNIQYF
TRBJ1-5	TRBV29-1	TRBD1	many	TGCAGCGTTGTCACAGGGGGCGATCAGCCCCAGCATTTT	CSVVTGGDQPQHF
TRBJ2-1	TRBV20-1	-	many	TGCAGTGCTCAGAACCCGCGCTACTACAATGAGCAGTTCTTC	CSAQNPRYYNEQFF
TRBJ2-5	TRBV19	TRBD2	-	TGTGCCAGTAGTGCGACTAGCGGGAGAGAGACCCAGTACTTC	CASSATSGRETQYF
TRBJ1-3	TRBV7-9	-	-	TGTGCCAGCAGCTCGGTCGACACCATATATTTT	CASSSVDTIYF
TRBJ1-1	TRBV2	TRBD1	few	TGTGCCAGCAACCCGGACAGGTTCGTTGGGAAAGCTTTCTTT	CASNPDRFVGKAFF
TRBJ1-2	TRBV7-9	-	few	TGTGCCACCGACCCTAGCCCGGGGCCTAATAACTATGGCTACACCTTC	CATDPSPGPNNYGYTF
TRBJ1-1	TRBV12-3/TRBV12-4	-	-	TGTGCCAGCATTTTAACAGGGTCTTCAATCACTGAAGCTTTCTTT	CASILTGSSITEAFF
TRBJ1-5	TRBV30	TRBD1	many	TGTGCCTGGGGGACAGGTGGCAATCAGCCCCAGCATTTT	CAWGTGGNQPQHF
TRBJ1-5	TRBV7-3	-	few	TGTGCCAGCAGCTTATCCCCGGGGCCCAATCAGCCCCAGCATTTT	CASSLSPGPNQPQHF
TRBJ2-3	TRBV5-6	TRBD2	many	TGTGCCAGCAGCTTGGTACTAGCGGGAGCAGATACGCAGTATTTT	CASSLVLAGADTQYF
TRBJ2-3	TRBV24-1	-	-	TGTGCCACGACGACGGGGGAGACGACAGATACGCAGTATTTT	CATTTGETTDTQYF
TRBJ1-6	TRBV11-2	-	many	TGTGCCAGCAGCCCGTTGGGGGGTAATAATTCACCCCTCCACTTT	CASSPLGGNNSPLHF
TRBJ1-2	TRBV10-3	-	few	TGTGCCATCAGTGAGTTGGGGCGGGGAGATAGAAACTATGGCTACACCTTC	CAISELGRGDRNYGYTF
TRBJ2-1	TRBV7-3	TRBD2	-	TGTGCCAGCAGTTTTACCGGGGGGGGTGAGCAGTTCTTC	CASSFTGGGEQFF
TRBJ1-2	TRBV5-1	-	-	TGCGCCAGCAGCGTGAATGAGCATGGCTACACCTTC	CASSVNEHGYTF
TRBJ2-2	TRBV30	-	many	TGTGCCTGGGAGTATGTCAGCAACACCGGGGAGCTGTTTTTT	CAWEYVSNTGELFF
TRBJ1-1	TRBV2	TRBD1	many	TGTGCCAGCAGTGAAAGGGGTCTGACAGGGGGGACTGAAGCTTTCTTT	CASSERGLTGGTEAFF
TRBJ1-1	TRBV9	-	few	TGTGCCAGCAGCGTAGAAACAGCGAACACTGAAGCTTTCTTT	CASSVETANTEAFF
TRBJ2-7	TRBV2	-	many	TGTGCCAGCAGTGTGTGGACCGCGGCCCTCGAGCAGTACTTC	CASSVWTAALEQYF
TRBJ1-4	TRBV28	-	-	TGTGCCAGCAGTCACAGCCTTATAGGGGAAAAACTGTTTTTT	CASSHSLIGEKLFF
TRBJ2-7	TRBV7-9	-	medium-sized	TGTGCCAGCAGCCCACTCACGGCGCAGTCCTACGAGCAGTACTTC	CASSPLTAQSYEQYF
TRBJ2-1	TRBV18	TRBD1	many	TGTGCCAGCTCACCTCCGGGACAGGTTTTCAATGAGCAGTTCTTC	CASSPPGQVFNEQFF
TRBJ2-3	TRBV5-1	TRBD2	medium-sized	TGCGCCAGCGGAGAAGGAAGAGCGGGACTAGATACGCAGTATTTT	CASGEGRAGLDTQYF
TRBJ1-2	TRBV19	-	few	TGTGCCAGTACCTATGGTACGGGGATTAACTATGGCTACACCTTC	CASTYGTGINYGYTF
TRBJ2-5	TRBV5-1	TRBD2	many	TGCGCCAGCAGCCCAATCGGGACTAGCGGCTACCTACAAGAGACCCAGTACTTC	CASSPIGTSGYLQETQYF
TRBJ2-3	TRBV7-2	-	few	TGTGCCAGCAGCTTAGCGTGGTCGGGTAACTCGCCAGATACGCAGTATTTT	CASSLAWSGNSPDTQYF
TRBJ2-5	TRBV29-1	TRBD2	many	TGCAGCGTAACGGGACTAGCGGGATCTCAAGAGACCCAGTACTTC	CSVTGLAGSQETQYF
TRBJ1-2	TRBV5-1	-	many	TGCGCCAGCAGCTTGGCCTGGGATCCATGGAACTATGGCTACACCTTC	CASSLAWDPWNYGYTF
TRBJ2-6	TRBV12-3/TRBV12-4	-	-	TGTGCCAGCAGTTTAGAGGCCCCGGGACGCAACTCTGGGGCCAACGTCCTGACTTTC	CASSLEAPGRNSGANVLTF
TRBJ1-5	TRBV25-1	-	many	TGTGCCAGCAGTGGGGGATTCGACAGGAGCAATCAGCCCCAGCATTTT	CASSGGFDRSNQPQHF
TRBJ2-7	TRBV5-1	-	-	TGCGCCAGCAGCTCGTGGGGGCAGGGCGAGCAGTACTTC	CASSSWGQGEQYF
TRBJ1-1	TRBV5-6	-	few	TGTGCCAGCATCTTCCGGGACCCAAAAGAAGCTTTCTTT	CASIFRDPKEAFF
TRBJ1-2	TRBV6-2/TRBV6-3	-	-	TGTGCCAACAGTAGAAACCCCGCTAACTATGGCTACACCTTC	CANSRNPANYGYTF
TRBJ1-1	TRBV29-1	-	many	TGCAGCGGTACCAGGGCCCGGGACACTGAAGCTTTCTTT	CSGTRARDTEAFF